This T cell receptor (beta chain) was identified in a study of early T cells in non-severe SARS-CoV-2 infection. On the study more broadly: Sequenced material consisted of bulk RNA (from unsorted whole blood), and chains were unpaired.

Deletions cut 9 bases from V and 2 bases from J, with 11 bases between. The germline V gene has CDR1 LNHDA and CDR2 SQIVND (reference sequence). This CDR3 has 13 residues. Each cDNA molecule carried a unique molecular identifier. In TCRdb, the 5' RACE reads were re-called with MiXCR into one record per CDR3 protein. Seen here are 55,000 to 85,000 distinct CDR3 sequences, 9% to 10% observed once, and the top ten hold less than 20%. In the case of this clonotype: Its specificity is unknown.

Study results and limitations: Comparison of clonotypes with VDJdb favored anti-spike CD8 responses while missing private and CD4 specificities.

This chain connects TRBV19 to TRBJ1-5; D is ambiguous. Sample: whole blood, taken at baseline. The receptor was isolated from an adult who was a healthcare worker with PCR-confirmed SARS-CoV-2 infection or an uninfected control (not recorded which). The CDR3 bases are TGTGCCAGCAGTGTGGCCCGCAATCAGCCCCAGCATTTT. Translating it yields CASSVARNQPQHF.